This entry concerns a single T cell receptor (beta chain). Its antigen is as yet unknown. The V gene lost 1 base and the J gene lost 11 bases, with 6 bases spanning the gap. Germline CDR1 and CDR2: GTSNPN and SVGIG (reference sequence). This CDR3 has 11 amino acids. This sample was included in a study of OX40 agonist ivuxolimab in advanced cancers. Study summary: Prior checkpoint blockade (anti-PD-1, anti-PD-L1 or anti-CTLA-4) was permitted; approximately 44% had it.

Notes on the study in general: Average numbers of expanded clones were greater in CD8+ T cells than in CD4+.

Sequencing used immunoSEQ multiplex PCR; TCRdb keeps in-frame clones, though not all of them. The sample has 35,000 to 45,000 clones; over 60% are singletons. The sequence was obtained from an adult with an advanced solid tumor such as melanoma, head and neck, liver or kidney cancer. The chain uses TRBV30 and TRBJ1-6; perhaps TRBD1 as D (5 bases). Sequencing used CD4+ or CD8+ T cells sorted from blood, obtained in a trial of the OX40 agonist ivuxolimab. The CDR3 nucleotides read TGTGCCTGGAGTGCGGGGGCACCCCTCCACTTT. Translating gives CAWSAGAPLHF.